These 27 T cell receptor beta chains originate from one sample sequenced in a study of CD8 T cells in Susac syndrome. Random hexamers were used to reverse transcribe roughly 0.5 to 1 ug of RNA. TCRdb used MiXCR to reprocess the immunoSEQ multiplex PCR reads, holding one entry per CDR3 protein. The profile shows 75,000 to 95,000 distinct CDR3 sequences, roughly 92% of them singletons. The sample taken for sequencing was CD8+ T cells from PBMCs. The receptors were sampled from a human donor with Susac syndrome.

The chain carries TRBV28 and TRBJ2-7, with D maybe TRBD2 (5 bases). Germline CDR1 reads MDHEN; CDR2 reads SYDVKM. The CDR3 has 12 residues. V was cut by 5 bases and J by 7 bases, with 12 bases left in between. The CDR3 nucleotides read TGTGCCAGCAGTCTTTCCCCGGGGGAGCAGTACTTC. Protein product: CASSLSPGEQYF.

The J gene is TRBJ2-3, the V gene TRBV20-1; D is ambiguous. The germline gives CDR1 DFQATT, CDR2 SNEGSKA (reference sequence). V was shortened by 2 bases and J by 0 bases, with 15 bases between the two germline ends. The CDR3 is made up of 16 amino acids. The DNA for the CDR3 is TGCAGTGCTAGACTCCCGATAGAAACTAGCACAGATACGCAGTATTTT. This encodes CSARLPIETSTDTQYF.

V is TRBV7-3 and J is TRBJ2-1; 13 positions agree with TRBD2. Trimming removed 4 bases from V and 12 bases from J; junction bases left unmatched: 15. This CDR3 is built from 17 residues. Per the germline V gene, CDR1 is SGHTA and CDR2 is FQGTGA. The CDR3 region has the DNA TGTGCCAGCAGCTCACCCCCAACTAGCGGGGGGGCCTTTGGGCAGTTCTTC. It yields the protein CASSSPPTSGGAFGQFF.

This clonotype was counted once. The rearrangement links TRBV9 to TRBJ2-5; tentative D call: TRBD1 (5 bases). Germline V gene data show CDR1 as SGDLS and CDR2 as YYNGEE. The CDR3 runs to 13 residues. The ends were cut back, 4 bases at V and 3 bases at J, with 10 bases in the middle. CDR3 sequence: CASSQDREETQYF. The CDR3 bases are TGTGCCAGCAGCCAAGACAGAGAAGAGACCCAGTACTTC.

The genes are TRBV12-3 or TRBV12-4 and TRBJ1-2; the match to TRBD1 covers 7 bases. The CDR3 sequence is 15 residues long. J was trimmed by 2 bases and V by 7 bases; bases with no gene match: 10. The DNA of the CDR3 is TGTGCCAGCACCCTAGACAGGGCCGGCAACTATGGCTACACCTTC. Translation: CASTLDRAGNYGYTF.

V is TRBV6-2 or TRBV6-3 and J is TRBJ2-7, with D perhaps TRBD1 or TRBD2 (5 bases each). This CDR3 comprises 16 residues. Trimming removed 5 bases from V and 0 bases from J, with 17 bases in between. Germline CDR1 and CDR2: MNHEY and SVGEGT. The CDR3 here is CASSRAGTQRSYEQYF. CDR3 nucleotides: TGTGCCAGCAGTCGAGCCGGGACCCAACGCTCCTACGAGCAGTACTTC.

The chain is built from TRBV9 and TRBJ2-7; a weak D match, TRBD2 (5 bases). The CDR3 has 15 amino acids. Trimming took 0 bases from V and 3 from J, leaving 13 bases between them. Germline CDR1 reads SGDLS; CDR2 reads YYNGEE. The CDR3 nucleotides read TGTGCCAGCAGCGTAGGGTCTAGCAGCCTCTACGAGCAGTACTTC. Translation gives CASSVGSSSLYEQYF.

The chain recombines TRBV4-2 with TRBJ2-3; D uncertain. V was clipped by 0 bases and J by 2 bases, with 12 bases between them. Germline CDR1 and CDR2: LGHNA and YNFKEQ. The length of the CDR3 is 16 residues. CDR3 bases: TGTGCCAGCAGCCAAGATGGGCGCCCTTTCACAGATACGCAGTATTTT. Protein product: CASSQDGRPFTDTQYF.

This clonotype was counted a single time. The V and J genes are TRBV7-8 and TRBJ1-1; possible D gene TRBD1, 5 bases. CDR3 length: 15 residues. From germline, CDR1 is SGHVS and CDR2 FQNEAQ. Trimming removed 1 base at V and 4 bases at J, with 13 bases between. Here the CDR3 DNA reads TGTGCCAGCAGCTTAGGTCCAGGGTCGGCCACTGAAGCTTTCTTT. Protein: CASSLGPGSATEAFF.

The chain joins TRBV7-9 to TRBJ1-3; D may be TRBD1 (6 bases). Germline V gene lookup returns CDR1 SEHNR and CDR2 FQNEAQ (reference sequence). The CDR3 length is 13 residues. V was trimmed by 3 bases and J by 5 bases, leaving 8 bases between them. The CDR3 DNA reads as TGTGCCAGCAGCTTTTGGGACAGAAACACCATATATTTT. This codes for CASSFWDRNTIYF.

The chain joins TRBV5-1 to TRBJ1-1, with 7 nucleotides matching TRBD1. Germline V gene lookup returns CDR1 SGHRS and CDR2 YFSETQ. V trimming: 5 bases; J trimming: 4 bases; junction bases outside the gene matches: 5. There are 13 residues in the CDR3. The DNA for the CDR3 is TGCGCCAGCAGGAAAGGGGGCATCACTGAAGCTTTCTTT. Its protein product is CASRKGGITEAFF.

This clonotype was detected only once. The rearrangement joins TRBV24-1 to TRBJ2-1, with 15 bases aligning to TRBD2. The CDR3 has 18 residues. Germline V lookup: CDR1 KGHDR, CDR2 SFDVKD. The ends lost 4 bases at V and 1 base at J; junction bases unmatched: 4. The CDR3 reads CATSDRTSGRVSYNEQFF. DNA for the CDR3: TGTGCCACCAGTGACCGGACTAGCGGGAGGGTATCCTACAATGAGCAGTTCTTC.

This chain uses TRBV5-1 with TRBJ2-3, with TRBD1 matching over 7 bases. The J segment lost 2 bases and the V segment lost 0 bases, leaving 6 bases of the junction unmatched. Germline assignment: CDR1 SGHRS and CDR2 YFSETQ. The CDR3 loop spans 16 amino acids. CDR3: CASSLAGRGNTDTQYF. DNA for the CDR3: TGCGCCAGCAGCTTGGCCGGCAGGGGGAACACAGATACGCAGTATTTT. Looking up the rest from reference TRBV5-1 and TRBJ2-3 gives the full variable domain: KAGVTQTPRYLIKTRGQQVTLSCSPISGHRSVSWYQQTPGQGLQFLFEYFSETQRNKGNFPGRFSGRQFSNSRSEMNVSTLELGDSALYLCASSLAGRGNTDTQYFGPGTRLTVL.

This chain uses TRBV29-1 with TRBJ2-1, with D unclear. Deletions cut 6 bases from V and 8 bases from J, with 14 bases between. CDR1 and CDR2 from the germline V gene are SQVTM and ANQGSEA. The CDR3 is made up of 12 amino acids. CDR3 in DNA: TGCAGCGTCCCTACCGGTATTCATGAGCAGTTCTTC. Its protein is CSVPTGIHEQFF.

This rearrangement joins TRBV20-1 to TRBJ2-5; D is possibly TRBD2 (6 bases). Germline V CDR1 and CDR2: DFQATT, SNEGSKA (reference sequence). The CDR3 loop spans 13 amino acids. V was trimmed by 5 bases and J by 0 bases, leaving 10 bases between them. Written as DNA, the CDR3 is TGCAGTGCTGGGACTTACTACCAAGAGACCCAGTACTTC. Amino acid sequence: CSAGTYYQETQYF.

The chain employs TRBV20-1 and TRBJ2-2, with 8 bases matching TRBD1. Germline V CDR1 and CDR2: DFQATT, SNEGSKA (reference sequence). The J segment lost 2 bases and the V segment lost 6 bases, leaving 8 bases of the junction unmatched. This CDR3 has 15 residues. The CDR3 loop reads CSAYDRGTNTGELFF. CDR3 DNA sequence: TGCAGTGCGTACGACAGGGGCACCAACACCGGGGAGCTGTTTTTT.

The V gene is TRBV18, the J gene TRBJ2-1, with TRBD2 matching 8 bases. The CDR3 is 15 amino acids. Unmatched junction bases numbered 11, after V lost 6 bases and J lost 7 bases. Germline-derived CDR1 and CDR2 are KGHSH and LQKENI. CDR3 amino acids: CASSRWTGGLNEQFF. The CDR3 coding sequence is TGTGCCAGCTCCCGTTGGACGGGGGGGCTAAATGAGCAGTTCTTC.

The chain combines TRBV19 with TRBJ1-1, with 7 bases lining up with TRBD1. The CDR3 spans 14 residues. CDR1 is LNHDA and CDR2 is SQIVND in the germline V gene (reference sequence). Losses at the gene ends were 3 bases for V and 1 base for J; bases not matched to a gene: 2. CDR3 amino acids: CASSMGTANTEAFF. Written as DNA, the CDR3 is TGTGCCAGTAGTATGGGGACAGCGAACACTGAAGCTTTCTTT.

The rearrangement joins TRBV2 to TRBJ2-2; TRBD1 matches 11 bases. Germline lookup yields CDR1 SNHLY and CDR2 FYNNEI. The CDR3 is made up of 15 amino acids. V was clipped by 7 bases and J by 6 bases; unmatched bases: 7. CDR3 loop: CASKKDRGLAGELFF. CDR3 DNA sequence: TGTGCCAGCAAGAAGGACAGGGGGCTAGCCGGGGAGCTGTTTTTT. The complete variable domain, with remaining parts taken from reference TRBV2 and TRBJ2-2, reads EPEVTQTPSHQVTQMGQEVILRCVPISNHLYFYWYRQILGQKVEFLVSFYNNEISEKSEIFDDQFSVERPDGSNFTLKIRSTKLEDSAMYFCASKKDRGLAGELFFGEGSRLTVL.

This clonotype was observed a single time. The V and J genes are TRBV7-8 and TRBJ2-2; TRBD1 agrees at 8 bases. V dropped 0 bases and J dropped 10; count of bases not matched to a gene: 10. The V gene's germline CDR1 is SGHVS and CDR2 FQNEAQ. CDR3 length equals 16 residues. The CDR3 DNA is TGTGCCAGCAGCTTAGCCCACGGGACAGGTGCGGAGGAGCTGTTTTTT. This codes for CASSLAHGTGAEELFF. The complete variable domain, with remaining parts taken from reference TRBV7-8 and TRBJ2-2, reads GAGVSQSPRYKVAKRGQDVALRCDPISGHVSLFWYQQALGQGPEFLTYFQNEAQLDKSGLPSDRFFAERPEGSVSTLKIQRTQQEDSAVYLCASSLAHGTGAEELFFGEGSRLTVL.

The genes are TRBV5-6 and TRBJ2-7, with 7 positions matching TRBD1. The CDR3 spans 15 residues. Germline values: CDR1 SGHDT, CDR2 YYEEEE. V gave up 3 bases and J gave up 2 bases; unmatched junction bases: 8. In DNA, the CDR3 is TGTGCCAGCAGCTACTCGACAGGGAGAACCTACGAGCAGTACTTC. Its protein product is CASSYSTGRTYEQYF.

The chain uses TRBV28 and TRBJ2-1, with 7 nucleotides matching TRBD1. This CDR3 contains 14 residues. Unmatched junction bases numbered 6, after V lost 8 bases and J lost 2 bases. The germline CDR1 and CDR2 sequences are MDHEN and SYDVKM. The CDR3 protein is CASLNRGTYNEQFF. In DNA, the CDR3 is TGTGCCAGCCTAAACAGGGGTACCTACAATGAGCAGTTCTTC.

The gene calls are TRBV15 and TRBJ2-2; 10 bases match TRBD2. The CDR3 length is 17 residues. The trim removed 3 bases at V and 4 bases at J, leaving 8 bases unmatched. Germline-derived CDR1 and CDR2 are LNHNV and YYDKDF (reference sequence). CDR3 nucleotides: TGTGCCACCAGCAGCCCCGGGACTAGCGAGGGCACCGGGGAGCTGTTTTTT. Its protein product is CATSSPGTSEGTGELFF.

This clonotype came up a few times. The V and J genes are TRBV19 and TRBJ2-7; 7 bases are a match to TRBD2. V shed 10 bases and J 3 bases; nucleotides not matched to a gene: 3. Germline CDR1 and CDR2: LNHDA and SQIVND (reference sequence). The CDR3 runs to 11 residues. In DNA, the CDR3 is TGTGCCACCGGGGGGTTCTACGAGCAGTACTTC. It encodes CATGGFYEQYF. The full variable domain, with the rest looked up from reference TRBV19 and TRBJ2-7, is DGGITQSPKYLFRKEGQNVTLSCEQNLNHDAMYWYRQDPGQGLRLIYYSQIVNDFQKGDIAEGYSVSREKKESFPLTVTSAQKNPTAFYLCATGGFYEQYFGPGTRLTVT.

The chain carries TRBV7-8 and TRBJ1-4, with D possibly TRBD1 on 5 matching bases. Germline V gives CDR1 SGHVS, CDR2 FQNEAQ. The CDR3 length is 15 residues. Between the trimmed V and J ends, which lost 4 bases and 1 base, there was a span of 10 bases. The CDR3 DNA reads as TGTGCCAGCAGCTGGAGGGGTGGAACTAATGAAAAACTGTTTTTT. This gives the protein CASSWRGGTNEKLFF. The whole variable domain, remainder taken from reference TRBV7-8 and TRBJ1-4, is GAGVSQSPRYKVAKRGQDVALRCDPISGHVSLFWYQQALGQGPEFLTYFQNEAQLDKSGLPSDRFFAERPEGSVSTLKIQRTQQEDSAVYLCASSWRGGTNEKLFFGSGTQLSVL.

Worth noting for this clonotype: Compared with germline, one end of the junction differs, possibly owing to a read error. The CDR3 nucleotides read TGTGCCAGCTCTCCACGGGACGGCTTTTTAGGCGAGCAGTACTTC. Translated: CASSPRDGFLGEQYF. This chain joins TRBV18 and TRBJ2-7, with D perhaps matching TRBD1 or TRBD2 (5 bases each). In germline, CDR1 is KGHSH, CDR2 LQKENI. The CDR3 is 15 amino acids.

The CDR3 bases are TGTGCCAGCAGCCAACGAGCGGCTGGGTATACCGGGGAGCTGTTTTTT. This encodes CASSQRAAGYTGELFF. This chain joins TRBV3-1 and TRBJ2-2, with D possibly being TRBD2 (5 bases). Germline V gives CDR1 LGHDT, CDR2 YNNKEL (reference sequence). V gave up 2 bases and J gave up 5 bases, with 15 bases separating them. CDR3 length: 16 amino acids.